What follows are 2 T cell receptor beta chains derived from one specimen sequenced in a study of T-cell memory formation after mild COVID-19. TCRdb reprocessed the 5' RACE reads via MiXCR and lists one record per CDR3 protein. Of approximately 410,000 distinct CDR3 sequences in the sample, more than 20% were seen once. Sequencing was carried out using PBMCs or a T cell subset sorted from them (not recorded which). These receptors were collected from an adult woman who had mild COVID-19 (a few samples of this study predate the infection). Cell type and time point are not known.

This clonotype occurred a few times. The chain joins TRBV5-1 to TRBJ2-1, with D uncertain. This CDR3 is 14 amino acids long. Germline CDR1 reads SGHRS; CDR2 reads YFSETQ. V lost 4 bases to trimming and J lost 7 bases, with 15 bases between them. The CDR3 nucleotides are TGCGCCAGCAGCCCGGCAGGCCCCGCGAATGAGCAGTTCTTC. Its protein product is CASSPAGPANEQFF.

This clonotype was counted a few times. The chain employs TRBV28 and TRBJ1-2; D is uncertain. The germline V gene has CDR1 MDHEN and CDR2 SYDVKM. Between the trimmed V and J ends, which lost 5 bases and 4 bases, there was a span of 14 bases. The length of the CDR3 is 14 residues. The CDR3 is CASSAPRASYGYTF. The CDR3 nucleotides read TGTGCCAGCAGTGCCCCTAGGGCCAGCTATGGCTACACCTTC.